Listed here are 3 T cell receptor beta chains from one sample, sequenced in a study of control samples from healthy donors and cancer patients. Libraries were prepared by immunoSEQ multiplex PCR; TCRdb keeps only in-frame clonotypes and omits some of them. The data hold some 160,000 clones, with around 90% observed a single time. Sequences were obtained from blood. Receptors originate from a man aged 25 to 45 in good health.

The J gene is TRBJ2-5, the V gene TRBV5-4, with D perhaps assigned TRBD1 or TRBD2 (5 bases each). Germline lookup yields CDR1 SGHNT and CDR2 YYREEE (reference sequence). This CDR3 comprises 13 residues. The ends were cut back, 4 bases at V and 0 bases at J, with 7 bases in the middle. CDR3 bases: TGTGCCAGCAGCCAGGGAGACCAAGAGACCCAGTACTTC. This encodes CASSQGDQETQYF.

The V gene is TRBV3-1 (or the pseudogene TRBV3-2), the J gene TRBJ1-1; possibly TRBD1 for D (6 bases). In germline, CDR1 is LGHDT, CDR2 YNNKEL (reference sequence). The CDR3 is 13 amino acids. V lost 1 base and J lost 8, with 11 bases in between. CDR3 loop: CASSQAPGTEAFF. CDR3 DNA sequence: TGTGCCAGCAGCCAAGCCCCCGGGACAGAAGCTTTCTTT.

The chain recombines TRBV9 with TRBJ2-6; no firm D call. Per germline, CDR1 SGDLS and CDR2 YYNGEE. Between the trimmed V and J ends, which lost 4 bases and 0 bases, there was a span of 17 bases. The CDR3 has 18 residues. DNA of the CDR3: TGTGCCAGCAGCCCCCGACCCCAGTCTAGCTCTGGGGCCAACGTCCTGACTTTC. Residues: CASSPRPQSSSGANVLTF. Filled out from reference TRBV9 and TRBJ2-6, the complete variable domain reads DSGVTQTPKHLITATGQRVTLRCSPRSGDLSVYWYQQSLDQGLQFLIQYYNGEERAKGNILERFSAQQFPDLHSELNLSSLELGDSALYFCASSPRPQSSSGANVLTFGAGSRLTVL.